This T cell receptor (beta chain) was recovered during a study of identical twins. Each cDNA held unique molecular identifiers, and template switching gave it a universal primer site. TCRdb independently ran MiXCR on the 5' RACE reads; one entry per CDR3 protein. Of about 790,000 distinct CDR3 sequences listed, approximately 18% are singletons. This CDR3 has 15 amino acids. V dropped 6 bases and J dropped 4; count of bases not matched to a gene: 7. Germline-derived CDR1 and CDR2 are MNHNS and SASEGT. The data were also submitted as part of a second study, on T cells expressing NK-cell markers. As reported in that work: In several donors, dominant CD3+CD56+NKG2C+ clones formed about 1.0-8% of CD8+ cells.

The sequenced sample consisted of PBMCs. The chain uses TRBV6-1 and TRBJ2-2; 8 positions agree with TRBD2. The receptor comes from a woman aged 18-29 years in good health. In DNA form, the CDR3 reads TGTGCCAGCAGGACGCGGGGGGCCCCCACCGGGGAGCTGTTTTTT. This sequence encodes CASRTRGAPTGELFF.